The clone carrying this T cell receptor (beta chain) showed up many times. Its antigen is still unknown. These data originate in a study of regulatory T cells in long-lasting Graves disease. General study findings and limits: There were preferences for TRBV28, TRBJ1-2 and TRBJ2-5 in persistent disease. Persistent cases of Graves' showed reduced TCR diversity relative to newly diagnosed patients.

Time point reported: newly diagnosed GD, antithyroid drugs for less than 3 months. PBMC RNA was the source of the TCR library. The CDR3 runs 15 residues. Germline V gene lookup returns CDR1 LGHDT and CDR2 YNNKEL (reference sequence). V was shortened by 0 bases and J by 4 bases, with 12 bases between the two germline ends. CDR3-region Arm-PCR and iRepertoire HTBI primers produced the TCR beta libraries. From the multiplex PCR reads, TCRdb called clonotypes with MiXCR, one entry per CDR3 protein. The sample comprises about 560,000 distinct CDR3 sequences, approximately 16% of which are singletons, and around 12% rests with the top ten. A further study also used this sample, focusing on T cells in Graves' hyperthyroidism and ophthalmopathy. That source reports: Ophthalmopathy, which appeared later, was predicted by the model a median 6.5 months before onset.

The chain has TRBV3-1 and TRBJ1-1; D is undetermined. This receptor was identified in a man in his late teens or twenties with Graves disease. This specimen consisted of peripheral blood mononuclear cells (PBMCs), obtained at new diagnosis, from a patient treated with antithyroid drugs. The CDR3: CASSQEGGGSTEAFF. The CDR3 DNA is TGTGCCAGCAGCCAAGAGGGCGGAGGGTCCACTGAAGCTTTCTTT.